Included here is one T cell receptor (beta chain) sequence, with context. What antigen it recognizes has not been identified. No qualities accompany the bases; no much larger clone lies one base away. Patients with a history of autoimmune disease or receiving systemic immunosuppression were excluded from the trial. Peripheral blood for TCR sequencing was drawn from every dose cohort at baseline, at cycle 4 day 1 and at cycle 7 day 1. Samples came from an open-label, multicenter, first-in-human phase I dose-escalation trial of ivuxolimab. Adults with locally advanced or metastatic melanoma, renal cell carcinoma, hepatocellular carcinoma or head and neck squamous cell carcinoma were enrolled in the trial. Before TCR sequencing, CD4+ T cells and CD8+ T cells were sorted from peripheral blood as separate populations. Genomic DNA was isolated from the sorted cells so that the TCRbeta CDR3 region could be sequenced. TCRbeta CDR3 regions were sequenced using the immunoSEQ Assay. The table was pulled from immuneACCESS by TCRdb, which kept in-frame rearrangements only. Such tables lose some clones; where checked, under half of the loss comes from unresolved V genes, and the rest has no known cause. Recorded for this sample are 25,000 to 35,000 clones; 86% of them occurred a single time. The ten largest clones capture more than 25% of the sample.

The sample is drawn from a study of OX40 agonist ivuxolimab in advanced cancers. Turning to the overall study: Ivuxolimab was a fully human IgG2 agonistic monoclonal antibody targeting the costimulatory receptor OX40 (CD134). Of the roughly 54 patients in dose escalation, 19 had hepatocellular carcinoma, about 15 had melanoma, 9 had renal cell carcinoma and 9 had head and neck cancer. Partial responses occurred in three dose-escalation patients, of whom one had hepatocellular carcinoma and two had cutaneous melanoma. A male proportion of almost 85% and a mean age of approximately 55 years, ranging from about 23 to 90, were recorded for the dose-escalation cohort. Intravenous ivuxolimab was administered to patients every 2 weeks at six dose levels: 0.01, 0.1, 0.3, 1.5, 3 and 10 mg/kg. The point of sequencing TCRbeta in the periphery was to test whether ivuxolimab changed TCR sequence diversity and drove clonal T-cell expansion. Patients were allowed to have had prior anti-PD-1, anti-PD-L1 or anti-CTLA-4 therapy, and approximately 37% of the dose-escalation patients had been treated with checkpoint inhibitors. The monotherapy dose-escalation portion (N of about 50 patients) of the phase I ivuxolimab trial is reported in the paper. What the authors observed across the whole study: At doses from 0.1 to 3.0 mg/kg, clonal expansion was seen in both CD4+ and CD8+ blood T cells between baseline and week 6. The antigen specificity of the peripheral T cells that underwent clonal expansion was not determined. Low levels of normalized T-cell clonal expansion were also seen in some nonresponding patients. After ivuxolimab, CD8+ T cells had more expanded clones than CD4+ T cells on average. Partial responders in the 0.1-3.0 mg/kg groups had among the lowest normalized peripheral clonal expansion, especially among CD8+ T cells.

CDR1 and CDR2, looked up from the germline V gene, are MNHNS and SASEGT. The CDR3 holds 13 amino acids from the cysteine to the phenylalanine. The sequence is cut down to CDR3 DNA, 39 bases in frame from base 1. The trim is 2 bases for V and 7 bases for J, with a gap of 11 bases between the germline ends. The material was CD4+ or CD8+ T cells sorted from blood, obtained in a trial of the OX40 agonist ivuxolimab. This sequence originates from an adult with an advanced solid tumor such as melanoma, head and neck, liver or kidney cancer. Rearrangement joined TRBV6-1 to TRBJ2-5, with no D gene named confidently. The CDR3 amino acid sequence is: CASSEHTLGTQYF. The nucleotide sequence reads TGTGCCAGCAGTGAACACACCCTGGGGACCCAGTACTTC.